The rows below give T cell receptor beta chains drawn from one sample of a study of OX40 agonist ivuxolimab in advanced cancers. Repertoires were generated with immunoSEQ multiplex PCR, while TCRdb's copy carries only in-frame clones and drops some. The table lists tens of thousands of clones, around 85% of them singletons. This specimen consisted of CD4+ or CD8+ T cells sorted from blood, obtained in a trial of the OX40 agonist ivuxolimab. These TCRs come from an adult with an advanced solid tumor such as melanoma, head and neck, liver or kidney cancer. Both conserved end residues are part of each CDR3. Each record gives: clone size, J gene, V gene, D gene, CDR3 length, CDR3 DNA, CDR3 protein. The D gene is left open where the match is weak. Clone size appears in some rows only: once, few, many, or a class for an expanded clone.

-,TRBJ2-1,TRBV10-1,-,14,TGCGCCAGCAGTGAGTTTAGTCCTGGCAATGAGCAGTTCTTC,CASSEFSPGNEQFF
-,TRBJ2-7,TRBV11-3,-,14,TGTGCCAGCAAAAGCAGGGGATTGGGCTACGAGCAGTACTTC,CASKSRGLGYEQYF
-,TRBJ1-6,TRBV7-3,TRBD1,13,TGTGCCAGCAGCCGGGACAGGAATTCACCCCTCCACTTT,CASSRDRNSPLHF
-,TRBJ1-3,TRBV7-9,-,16,TGTGCCAGCAGCGACACCACAGCGACCTCTGGAAACACCATATATTTT,CASSDTTATSGNTIYF
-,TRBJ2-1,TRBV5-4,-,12,TGTGCCAGCGGGGCGGCATACAATGAGCAGTTCTTC,CASGAAYNEQFF
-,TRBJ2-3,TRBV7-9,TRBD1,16,TGTGCCAGCAGCTTAAGCAGGACAGGGGCCACAGATACGCAGTATTTT,CASSLSRTGATDTQYF
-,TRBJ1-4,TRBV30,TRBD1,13,TGTGCCTGGACAGGGGGCGCAGGTGAAAAACTGTTTTTT,CAWTGGAGEKLFF
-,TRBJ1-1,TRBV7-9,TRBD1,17,TGTGCCAGCAGCCCAGTGGGACAGGGGGAACGAGGGACTGAAGCTTTCTTT,CASSPVGQGERGTEAFF
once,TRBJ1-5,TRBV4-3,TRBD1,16,TGCGCCAGCAGCCAAGAGGCTAGGGGGCAGGGTCAGCCCCAGCATTTT,CASSQEARGQGQPQHF
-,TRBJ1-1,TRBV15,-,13,TGTGCCACCAGTTTCCATTGGAACACTGAAGCTTTCTTT,CATSFHWNTEAFF
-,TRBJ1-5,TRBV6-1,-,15,TGTGCCAGCAGTGAAGGGAGGGGGAGCAATCAGCCCCAGCATTTT,CASSEGRGSNQPQHF
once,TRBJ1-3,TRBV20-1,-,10,TGCAGTGCTATCGGAAACACCATATATTTT,CSAIGNTIYF
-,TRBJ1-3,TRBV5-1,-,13,TGCGCCAGCAGCTTGTTTCCTGGAAACACCATATATTTT,CASSLFPGNTIYF
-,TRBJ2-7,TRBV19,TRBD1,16,TGTGCCAGTAGTCCTACCGGGACAGGGGGTGTAGGCGAGCAGTACTTC,CASSPTGTGGVGEQYF
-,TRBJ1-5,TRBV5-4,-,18,TGTGCCAGCAGCTTGCGTCCTTTTGGCGGAGATAGCAATCAGCCCCAGCATTTT,CASSLRPFGGDSNQPQHF
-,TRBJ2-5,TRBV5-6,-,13,TGTGCCAGCAGCTTGGTTACACAAGAGACCCAGTACTTC,CASSLVTQETQYF
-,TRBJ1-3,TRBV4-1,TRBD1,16,TGCGCCAGCAGCCAAGGGGGACAGATCTCTGGAAACACCATATATTTT,CASSQGGQISGNTIYF
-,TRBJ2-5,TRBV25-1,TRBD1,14,TGTGCCAGCAGTGCATCCTCAGGGGGAGAGACCCAGTACTTC,CASSASSGGETQYF
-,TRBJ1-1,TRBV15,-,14,TGTGCCACCAGCAGAGATGACGGTAGCGTGGTCGCTTTCTTT,CATSRDDGSVVAFF
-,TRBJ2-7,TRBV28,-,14,TGTGCCAGCAGTTTAGTGAACAAGTACTACGAGCAGTACTTC,CASSLVNKYYEQYF
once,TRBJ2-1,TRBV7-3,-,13,TGTGCCAGCTCATTACGCGCCGAGGATGAGCAGTTCTTC,CASSLRAEDEQFF
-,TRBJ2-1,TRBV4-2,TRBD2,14,TGTGCCAGCAGCCAAGATCAAAGCGGGACGCCCCAGTTCTTC,CASSQDQSGTPQFF
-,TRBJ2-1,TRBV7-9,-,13,TGTGCCAGCAGCCTCCTAGTCGGGCAGGAGCAGTTCTTC,CASSLLVGQEQFF
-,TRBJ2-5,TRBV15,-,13,TGTGCCACCAGGGGGCGCTTTTTGGAGACCCAGTACTTC,CATRGRFLETQYF
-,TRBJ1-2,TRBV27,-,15,TGTGCCAGCAGACTCACCCTAGGAGGAGGGGCTGGCTACACCTTC,CASRLTLGGGAGYTF